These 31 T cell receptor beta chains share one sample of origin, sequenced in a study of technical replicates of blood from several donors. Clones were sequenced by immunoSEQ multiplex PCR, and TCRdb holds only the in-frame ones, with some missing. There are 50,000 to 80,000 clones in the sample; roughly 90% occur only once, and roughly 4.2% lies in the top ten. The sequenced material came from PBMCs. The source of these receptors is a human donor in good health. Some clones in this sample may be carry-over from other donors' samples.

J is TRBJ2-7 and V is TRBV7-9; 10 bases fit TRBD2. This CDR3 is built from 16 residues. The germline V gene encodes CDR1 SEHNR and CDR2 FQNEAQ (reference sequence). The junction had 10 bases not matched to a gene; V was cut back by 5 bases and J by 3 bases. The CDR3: CASSPERLAGFYEQYF. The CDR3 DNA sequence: TGTGCCAGCAGCCCCGAACGACTAGCGGGTTTCTACGAGCAGTACTTC.

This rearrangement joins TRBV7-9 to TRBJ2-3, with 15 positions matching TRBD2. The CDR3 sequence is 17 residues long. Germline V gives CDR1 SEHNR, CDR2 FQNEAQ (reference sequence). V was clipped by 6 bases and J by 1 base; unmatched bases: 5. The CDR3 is CASSRTSGGAGTDTQYF. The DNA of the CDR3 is TGTGCCAGCAGTCGGACTAGCGGGGGGGCCGGCACAGATACGCAGTATTTT. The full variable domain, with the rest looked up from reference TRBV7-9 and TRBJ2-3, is DTGVSQNPRHKITKRGQNVTFRCDPISEHNRLYWYRQTLGQGPEFLTYFQNEAQLEKSRLLSDRFSAERPKGSFSTLEIQRTEQGDSAMYLCASSRTSGGAGTDTQYFGPGTRLTVL.

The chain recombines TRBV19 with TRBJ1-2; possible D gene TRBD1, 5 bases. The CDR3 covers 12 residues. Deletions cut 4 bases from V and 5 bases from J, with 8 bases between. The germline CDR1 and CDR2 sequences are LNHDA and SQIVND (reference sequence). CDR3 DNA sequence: TGTGCCAGTAGTAGCGGACATTATGGCTACACCTTC. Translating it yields CASSSGHYGYTF.

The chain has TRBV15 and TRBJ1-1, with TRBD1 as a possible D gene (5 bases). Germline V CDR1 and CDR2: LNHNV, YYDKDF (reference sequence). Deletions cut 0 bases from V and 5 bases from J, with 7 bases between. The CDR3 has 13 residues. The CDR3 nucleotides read TGTGCCACCAGCAGAGATGGGGGGACTGAAGCTTTCTTT. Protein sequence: CATSRDGGTEAFF.

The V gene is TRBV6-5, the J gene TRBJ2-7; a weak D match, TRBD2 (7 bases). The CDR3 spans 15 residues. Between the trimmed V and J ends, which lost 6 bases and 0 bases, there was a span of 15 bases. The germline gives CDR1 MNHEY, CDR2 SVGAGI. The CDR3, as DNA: TGTGCCAGCAGCCCAGTGGGGGGGCCCTCCTACGAGCAGTACTTC. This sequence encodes CASSPVGGPSYEQYF.

Here the CDR3 reads CASSKEAETQYF. CDR3 bases: TGTGCCAGCAGTAAAGAGGCGGAGACCCAGTACTTC. The chain recombines TRBV13 with TRBJ2-5; D call uncertain. V lost 6 bases and J 5 bases, leaving 10 bases between the germline ends. There are 12 residues in the CDR3. Germline CDR1 is PRHDT and CDR2 is FYEKMQ (reference sequence).

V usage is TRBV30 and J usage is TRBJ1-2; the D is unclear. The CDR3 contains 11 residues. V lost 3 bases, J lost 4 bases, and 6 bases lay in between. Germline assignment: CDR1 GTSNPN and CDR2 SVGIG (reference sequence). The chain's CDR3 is CAWSGGYGYTF. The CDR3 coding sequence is TGTGCCTGGAGCGGTGGCTATGGCTACACCTTC.

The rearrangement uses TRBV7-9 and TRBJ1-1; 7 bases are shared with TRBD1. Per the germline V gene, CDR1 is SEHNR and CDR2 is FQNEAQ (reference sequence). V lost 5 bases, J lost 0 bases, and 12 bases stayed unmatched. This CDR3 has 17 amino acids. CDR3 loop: CASSPKGGRGMNTEAFF. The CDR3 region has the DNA TGTGCCAGCAGCCCGAAGGGTGGCAGGGGGATGAACACTGAAGCTTTCTTT.

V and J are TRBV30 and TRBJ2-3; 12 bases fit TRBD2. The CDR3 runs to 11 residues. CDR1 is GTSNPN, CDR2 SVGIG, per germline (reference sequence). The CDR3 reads CAGLAGDTQYF. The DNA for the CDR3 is TGTGCGGGACTAGCGGGAGATACGCAGTATTTT.

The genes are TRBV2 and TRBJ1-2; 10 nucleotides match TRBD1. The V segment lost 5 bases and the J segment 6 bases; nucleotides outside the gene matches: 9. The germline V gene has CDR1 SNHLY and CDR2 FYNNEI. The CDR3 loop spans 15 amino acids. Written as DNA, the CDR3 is TGTGCCAGCAGTCAGGACAGGGGGAAAGGGGATGGCTACACCTTC. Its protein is CASSQDRGKGDGYTF.

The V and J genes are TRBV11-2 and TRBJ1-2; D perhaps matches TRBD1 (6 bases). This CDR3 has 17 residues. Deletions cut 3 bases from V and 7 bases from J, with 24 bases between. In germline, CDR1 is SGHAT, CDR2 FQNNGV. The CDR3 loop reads CASSFGSLQGSRLGYTF. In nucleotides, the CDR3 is TGTGCCAGCAGCTTCGGATCCTTACAGGGCAGCAGGCTTGGCTACACCTTC.

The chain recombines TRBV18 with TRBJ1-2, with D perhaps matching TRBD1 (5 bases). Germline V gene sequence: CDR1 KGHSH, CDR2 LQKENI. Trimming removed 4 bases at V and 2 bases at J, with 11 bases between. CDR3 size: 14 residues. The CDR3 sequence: CASSQSDRNYGYTF. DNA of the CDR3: TGTGCCAGCTCACAAAGTGACAGAAACTATGGCTACACCTTC. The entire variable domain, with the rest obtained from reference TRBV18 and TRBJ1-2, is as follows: NAGVMQNPRHLVRRRGQEARLRCSPMKGHSHVYWYRQLPEEGLKFMVYLQKENIIDESGMPKERFSAEFPKEGPSILRIQQVVRGDSAAYFCASSQSDRNYGYTFGSGTRLTVV.

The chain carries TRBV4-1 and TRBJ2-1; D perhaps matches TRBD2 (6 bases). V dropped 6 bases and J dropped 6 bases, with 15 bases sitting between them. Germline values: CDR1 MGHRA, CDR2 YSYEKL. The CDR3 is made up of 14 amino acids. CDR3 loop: CASSSTGGVNEQFF. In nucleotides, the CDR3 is TGCGCCAGCAGTTCTACCGGGGGAGTCAATGAGCAGTTCTTC.

CDR3 DNA sequence: TGTGCCTGGAGTTCCGGGACTAGCGGGAGTGTGGAGACCCAGTACTTC. This sequence encodes CAWSSGTSGSVETQYF. The V and J genes are TRBV30 and TRBJ2-5; 14 bases align to TRBD2. CDR1 is GTSNPN and CDR2 is SVGIG in the germline V gene (reference sequence). Trimming cost V 2 bases and J 5 bases; bases outside gene matches: 7. The CDR3 consists of 16 residues.

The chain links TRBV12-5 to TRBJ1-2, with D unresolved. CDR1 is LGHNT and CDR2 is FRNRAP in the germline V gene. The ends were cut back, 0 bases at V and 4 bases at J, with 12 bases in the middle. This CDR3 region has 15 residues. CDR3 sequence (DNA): TGTGCTAGTGGTTTGGTAGTGAGGCGGGGCTATGGCTACACCTTC. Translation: CASGLVVRRGYGYTF. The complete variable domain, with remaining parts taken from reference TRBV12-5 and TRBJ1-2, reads DARVTQTPRHKVTEMGQEVTMRCQPILGHNTVFWYRQTMMQGLELLAYFRNRAPLDDSGMPKDRFSAEMPDATLATLKIQPSEPRDSAVYFCASGLVVRRGYGYTFGSGTRLTVV.

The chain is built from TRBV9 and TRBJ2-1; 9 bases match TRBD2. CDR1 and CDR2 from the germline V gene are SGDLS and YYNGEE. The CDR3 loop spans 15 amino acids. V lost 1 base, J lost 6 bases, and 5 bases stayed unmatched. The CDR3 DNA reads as TGTGCCAGCAGCGTATCTAGCGGGGACCCCAATGAGCAGTTCTTC. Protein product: CASSVSSGDPNEQFF.

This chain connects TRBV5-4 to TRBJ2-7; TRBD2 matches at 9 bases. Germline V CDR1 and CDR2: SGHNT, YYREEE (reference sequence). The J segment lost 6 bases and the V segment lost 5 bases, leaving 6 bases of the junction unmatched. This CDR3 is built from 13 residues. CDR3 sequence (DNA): TGTGCCAGCAGTCCGGGGCGGGAGGGCGAGCAGTACTTC. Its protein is CASSPGREGEQYF. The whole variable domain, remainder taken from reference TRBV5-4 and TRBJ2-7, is ETGVTQSPTHLIKTRGQQVTLRCSSQSGHNTVSWYQQALGQGPQFIFQYYREEENGRGNFPPRFSGLQFPNYSSELNVNALELDDSALYLCASSPGREGEQYFGPGTRLTVT.

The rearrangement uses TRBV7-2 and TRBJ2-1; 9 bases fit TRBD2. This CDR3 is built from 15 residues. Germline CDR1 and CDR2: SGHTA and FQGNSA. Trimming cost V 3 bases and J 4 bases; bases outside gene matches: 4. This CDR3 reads CASSLRGGLYNEQFF. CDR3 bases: TGTGCCAGCAGCTTGCGGGGGGGCCTTTACAATGAGCAGTTCTTC.

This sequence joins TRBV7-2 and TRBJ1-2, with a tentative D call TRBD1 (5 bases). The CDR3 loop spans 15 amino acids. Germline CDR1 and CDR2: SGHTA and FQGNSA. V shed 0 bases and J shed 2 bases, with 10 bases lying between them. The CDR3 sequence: CASSLASTVNYGYTF. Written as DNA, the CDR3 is TGTGCCAGCAGCTTAGCTTCGACAGTAAACTATGGCTACACCTTC.

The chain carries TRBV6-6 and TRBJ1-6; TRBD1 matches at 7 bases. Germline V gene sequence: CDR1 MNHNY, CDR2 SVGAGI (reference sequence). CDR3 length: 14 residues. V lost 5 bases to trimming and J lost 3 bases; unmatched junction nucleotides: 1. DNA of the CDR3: TGTGCCAGCAGTCGGGACAGCTATAATTCACCCCTCCACTTT. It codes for CASSRDSYNSPLHF.

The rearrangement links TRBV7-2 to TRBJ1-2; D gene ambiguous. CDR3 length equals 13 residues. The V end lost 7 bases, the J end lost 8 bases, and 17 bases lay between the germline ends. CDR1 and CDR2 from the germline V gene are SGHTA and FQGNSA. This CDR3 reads CASKLGPAGGYTF. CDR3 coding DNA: TGTGCCAGCAAGCTAGGGCCAGCGGGGGGCTACACCTTC.

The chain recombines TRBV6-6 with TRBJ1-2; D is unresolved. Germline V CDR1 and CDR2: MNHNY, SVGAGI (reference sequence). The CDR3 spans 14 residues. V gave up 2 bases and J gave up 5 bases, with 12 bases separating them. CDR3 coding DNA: TGTGCCAGCAGTTACGAGGGAACATGGTATGGCTACACCTTC. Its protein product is CASSYEGTWYGYTF.

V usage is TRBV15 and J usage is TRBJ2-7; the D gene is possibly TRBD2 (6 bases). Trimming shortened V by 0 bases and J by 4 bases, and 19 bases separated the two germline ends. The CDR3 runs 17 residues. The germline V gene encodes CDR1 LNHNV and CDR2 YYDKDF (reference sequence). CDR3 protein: CATSRDWETGEGYEQYF. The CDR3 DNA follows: TGTGCCACCAGCAGAGATTGGGAGACGGGAGAAGGGTACGAGCAGTACTTC.

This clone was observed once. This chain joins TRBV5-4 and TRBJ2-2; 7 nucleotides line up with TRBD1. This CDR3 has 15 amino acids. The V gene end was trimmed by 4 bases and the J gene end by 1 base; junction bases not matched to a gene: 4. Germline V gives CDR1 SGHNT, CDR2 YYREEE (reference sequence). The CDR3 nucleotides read TGTGCCAGCAGCCAGGACAGGATGAACACCGGGGAGCTGTTTTTT. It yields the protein CASSQDRMNTGELFF. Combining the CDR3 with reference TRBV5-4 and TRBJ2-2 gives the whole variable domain ETGVTQSPTHLIKTRGQQVTLRCSSQSGHNTVSWYQQALGQGPQFIFQYYREEENGRGNFPPRFSGLQFPNYSSELNVNALELDDSALYLCASSQDRMNTGELFFGEGSRLTVL.

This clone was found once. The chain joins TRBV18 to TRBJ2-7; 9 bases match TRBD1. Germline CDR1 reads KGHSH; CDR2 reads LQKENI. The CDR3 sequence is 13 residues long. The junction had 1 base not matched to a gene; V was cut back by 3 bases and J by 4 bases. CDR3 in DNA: TGTGCCAGCTCACCGGGGACAGGGTACGAGCAGTACTTC. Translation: CASSPGTGYEQYF.

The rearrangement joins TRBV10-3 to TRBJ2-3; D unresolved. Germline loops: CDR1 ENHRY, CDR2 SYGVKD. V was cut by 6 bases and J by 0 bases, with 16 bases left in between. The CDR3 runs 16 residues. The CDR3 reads CAISPSPPTSTDTQYF. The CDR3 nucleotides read TGTGCCATCAGCCCTTCTCCTCCGACTAGCACAGATACGCAGTATTTT.

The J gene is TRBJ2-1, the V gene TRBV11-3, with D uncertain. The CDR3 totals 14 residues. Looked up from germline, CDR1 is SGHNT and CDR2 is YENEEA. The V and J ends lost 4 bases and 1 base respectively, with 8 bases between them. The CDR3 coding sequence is TGTGCCAGCAGCTCCTATCGGTCCTACAATGAGCAGTTCTTC. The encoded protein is CASSSYRSYNEQFF.

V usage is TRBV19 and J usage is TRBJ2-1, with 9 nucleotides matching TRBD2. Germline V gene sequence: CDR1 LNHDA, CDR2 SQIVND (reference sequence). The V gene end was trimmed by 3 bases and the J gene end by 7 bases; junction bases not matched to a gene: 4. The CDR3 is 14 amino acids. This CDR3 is CASSIVAGVNEQFF. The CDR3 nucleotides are TGTGCCAGTAGTATTGTAGCGGGAGTGAATGAGCAGTTCTTC.

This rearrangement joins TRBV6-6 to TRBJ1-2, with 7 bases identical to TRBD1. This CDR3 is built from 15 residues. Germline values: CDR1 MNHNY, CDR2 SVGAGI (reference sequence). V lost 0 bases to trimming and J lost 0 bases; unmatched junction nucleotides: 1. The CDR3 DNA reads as TGTGCCAGCAGTTACTCCGGGACAGCTAACTATGGCTACACCTTC. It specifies CASSYSGTANYGYTF.

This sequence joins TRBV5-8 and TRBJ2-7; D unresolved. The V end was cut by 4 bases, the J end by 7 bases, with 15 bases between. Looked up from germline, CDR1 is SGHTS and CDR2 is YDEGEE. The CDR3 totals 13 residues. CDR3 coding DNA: TGTGCCAGCAGCCCGGGTCGCCGTTGGGAGCAGTACTTC. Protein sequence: CASSPGRRWEQYF.

Here the CDR3 reads CASSLSSGLGSSTDTQYF. DNA of the CDR3: TGTGCCAGCAGTTTAAGTTCAGGCTTAGGCTCTAGCACAGATACGCAGTATTTT. The chain carries TRBV28 and TRBJ2-3, with no clear D. CDR1 and CDR2 from the germline V gene are MDHEN and SYDVKM. The CDR3 covers 18 residues. V was pared by 2 bases and J by 0 bases, with 18 bases between.